These T cell receptor beta chains were read from a single sample in a study of CD4 T cells in relation to SARS-CoV-2 and coronaviruses. Profiling relied on immunoSEQ multiplex PCR, and the TCRdb table lists in-frame clones only, not all of them. This table holds 20,000 or so clones, approximately 81% found once. These receptors have no known antigen. The sequenced sample was CD4+ T cells from PBMCs, cultured in vitro. Source of these receptors: a human donor in good health. CDR3s include the opening cysteine and the closing phenylalanine or tryptophan. D genes are given only for firm matches. Clone size is shown for a subset of rows, as once, few, many or a class of expanded clone.

V gene,CDR3 length,D gene,clone size,J gene,CDR3 protein,CDR3 DNA
TRBV5-1,20,TRBD2,NA,TRBJ2-2,CASSSRGPSGRYANTGELFF,TGCGCCAGCAGCTCGCGAGGCCCTAGCGGGAGATATGCGAACACCGGGGAGCTGTTTTTT
TRBV5-6,14,NA,few,TRBJ2-1,CASSFERPYNEQFF,TGTGCCAGCAGCTTCGAACGGCCCTACAATGAGCAGTTCTTC
TRBV20-1,12,NA,NA,TRBJ1-1,CSASAGNTEAFF,TGCAGTGCTAGTGCGGGGAACACTGAAGCTTTCTTT
TRBV19,14,NA,NA,TRBJ2-7,CASSDRYMVYEQYF,TGTGCCAGTAGTGACCGCTATATGGTCTACGAGCAGTACTTC
TRBV29-1,11,NA,NA,TRBJ1-1,CSAGENTEAFF,TGCAGCGCAGGGGAAAACACTGAAGCTTTCTTT
TRBV7-2,13,NA,NA,TRBJ1-1,CASSLDKNTEAFF,TGTGCCAGCAGCTTAGATAAGAACACTGAAGCTTTCTTT
TRBV19,13,NA,once,TRBJ1-6,CASSMEVYSPLHF,TGTGCCAGTAGTATGGAGGTGTATTCACCCCTCCACTTT
TRBV11-2,18,TRBD2,once,TRBJ2-5,CASSSWPAGREGRETQYF,TGTGCCAGCAGCTCATGGCCGGCGGGGCGGGAGGGCAGAGAGACCCAGTACTTC
TRBV6-5,15,TRBD1,NA,TRBJ2-6,CASTRDRAGANVLTF,TGTGCCAGTACCCGGGACAGGGCTGGGGCCAACGTCCTGACTTTC
TRBV5-1,15,TRBD1,NA,TRBJ2-5,CASSLDRGLGETQYF,TGCGCCAGCAGCTTGGACAGGGGGCTGGGGGAGACCCAGTACTTC
TRBV25-1,13,NA,NA,TRBJ2-5,CASRRGAQETQYF,TGTGCCAGCAGAAGAGGGGCCCAAGAGACCCAGTACTTC
TRBV18,16,TRBD1,NA,TRBJ1-4,CASSLEGQGVNEKLFF,TGTGCCAGCTCACTCGAAGGACAGGGCGTAAATGAAAAACTGTTTTTT
TRBV3-1/TRBV3-2,11,NA,NA,TRBJ2-7,CASSRDYEQYF,TGTGCCAGCAGCCGAGACTACGAGCAGTACTTC
TRBV13,18,TRBD1,NA,TRBJ2-7,CASSLGRLETGGSYEQYF,TGTGCCAGCAGCTTAGGCCGTCTTGAAACAGGGGGCTCCTACGAGCAGTACTTC
TRBV5-5,14,TRBD2,NA,TRBJ2-7,CASAGGGRTYEQYF,TGTGCCAGCGCCGGGGGGGGCAGAACCTACGAGCAGTACTTC
TRBV5-1,16,NA,NA,TRBJ2-5,CASSPTSGRGGETQYF,TGCGCCAGCAGCCCCACCTCCGGGAGAGGTGGAGAGACCCAGTACTTC
TRBV5-8,14,TRBD1,NA,TRBJ1-5,CASGDRGGNQPQHF,TGTGCCAGCGGGGACAGGGGAGGCAATCAGCCCCAGCATTTT
TRBV5-8,17,NA,NA,TRBJ2-4,CASSTPPAGAPFNIQYF,TGTGCCAGCAGCACACCCCCGGCAGGGGCCCCTTTTAACATTCAGTACTTC
TRBV5-4,13,NA,NA,TRBJ1-4,CASSLQGHEKLFF,TGTGCCAGCAGCCTGCAGGGTCATGAAAAACTGTTTTTT
TRBV2,15,TRBD2,NA,TRBJ2-3,CASSSSGLSTDTQYF,TGTGCCAGCAGTTCTAGCGGGCTCAGCACAGATACGCAGTATTTT
TRBV3-1/TRBV3-2,19,NA,NA,TRBJ1-3,CASSQDPPRGSRSGNTIYF,TGTGCCAGCAGCCAAGACCCTCCCCGGGGGTCCCGATCTGGAAACACCATATATTTT
TRBV5-1,17,TRBD2,NA,TRBJ2-5,CASSLAGLAGGGETQYF,TGCGCCAGCAGCTTGGCCGGACTAGCGGGAGGAGGAGAGACCCAGTACTTC
TRBV19,14,NA,NA,TRBJ1-4,CASNHRGTNEKLFF,TGTGCCAGTAATCATCGAGGAACTAATGAAAAACTGTTTTTT
TRBV7-2,16,TRBD2,once,TRBJ2-3,CASSSGLAGATDTQYF,TGTGCCAGCAGCTCCGGACTAGCGGGAGCCACAGATACGCAGTATTTT
TRBV3-1/TRBV3-2,15,NA,NA,TRBJ2-1,CASSQEPGIPNEQFF,TGTGCCAGCAGCCAAGAGCCCGGGATCCCCAATGAGCAGTTCTTC
TRBV24-1,13,NA,NA,TRBJ2-3,CATSDPDRDTQYF,TGTGCCACCAGTGATCCCGACAGAGATACGCAGTATTTT
TRBV18,17,NA,NA,TRBJ2-1,CASSPPIQFANYNEQFF,TGTGCCAGCTCACCACCAATTCAATTTGCAAATTACAATGAGCAGTTCTTC
TRBV3-1/TRBV3-2,16,TRBD2,NA,TRBJ2-5,CASGGTSGGHGETQYF,TGTGCCAGCGGAGGGACTAGCGGGGGCCACGGCGAGACCCAGTACTTC
TRBV4-3,16,NA,NA,TRBJ2-1,CASSPLASDNYNEQFF,TGCGCCAGCAGCCCCTTAGCTAGCGATAACTACAATGAGCAGTTCTTC
TRBV10-1,13,NA,NA,TRBJ2-2,CASRENSAGELFF,TGCGCCAGCAGGGAAAATTCGGCCGGGGAGCTGTTTTTT
TRBV6-5,13,NA,once,TRBJ1-2,CASSYRAGYGYTF,TGTGCCAGCAGTTACCGGGCGGGTTATGGCTACACCTTC
TRBV11-2,14,NA,NA,TRBJ1-1,CASSILPLGRGAFF,TGTGCCAGCAGCATACTACCCTTGGGCCGAGGAGCTTTCTTT
TRBV7-8,15,NA,few,TRBJ1-6,CASSLDSPYNSPLHF,TGTGCCAGCAGCTTAGACAGCCCTTATAATTCACCCCTCCACTTT
TRBV3-1/TRBV3-2,16,NA,NA,TRBJ1-2,CASSQESRGSNYGYTF,TGTGCCAGCAGCCAAGAATCCCGGGGTTCTAACTATGGCTACACCTTC
TRBV6-5,15,NA,NA,TRBJ2-5,CASSYSSHPIETQYF,TGTGCCAGCAGTTACTCTAGCCACCCAATAGAGACCCAGTACTTC
TRBV10-1,14,TRBD1,NA,TRBJ2-7,CASSGPGQGYEQYF,TGCGCCAGCAGCGGACCGGGACAGGGGTACGAGCAGTACTTC
TRBV5-5,12,NA,NA,TRBJ1-5,CASSLLNQPQHF,TGTGCCAGCAGCTTACTTAATCAGCCCCAGCATTTT
TRBV7-2,14,NA,NA,TRBJ1-1,CASSLAGSATEAFF,TGTGCCAGCAGCTTAGCGGGGTCGGCCACTGAAGCTTTCTTT
TRBV9,14,NA,NA,TRBJ1-6,CASSVDATPGALHF,TGTGCCAGCAGCGTAGACGCGACACCTGGCGCCCTCCACTTT
TRBV4-3,14,TRBD2,NA,TRBJ2-7,CASSQDREGYEQYF,TGCGCCAGCAGCCAAGACCGGGAGGGCTACGAGCAGTACTTC
TRBV5-8,13,NA,few,TRBJ1-6,CASSLRMSSPLHF,TGTGCCAGCAGCCTTAGGATGAGTTCACCCCTCCACTTT
TRBV5-8,11,NA,NA,TRBJ2-5,CASSLLETQYF,TGTGCCAGCAGCTTGTTAGAGACCCAGTACTTC
TRBV16,19,TRBD1,NA,TRBJ2-6,CASSPQTGTGVSGANVLTF,TGTGCCAGCAGCCCCCAAACGGGGACAGGCGTCTCTGGGGCCAACGTCCTGACTTTC
TRBV7-2,13,NA,NA,TRBJ2-4,CASSSPGENIQYF,TGTGCCAGCAGCTCCCCTGGAGAAAACATTCAGTACTTC
TRBV6-1,14,NA,once,TRBJ1-3,CASSEGTMVNTIYF,TGTGCCAGCAGTGAAGGGACAATGGTAAACACCATATATTTT
TRBV5-1,14,NA,NA,TRBJ1-2,CASSPEGALYGYTF,TGCGCCAGCAGCCCGGAGGGCGCCCTCTATGGCTACACCTTC
TRBV7-2,16,TRBD2,NA,TRBJ2-5,CASSFGTSGVLETQYF,TGTGCCAGCAGCTTTGGGACTAGCGGGGTATTGGAGACCCAGTACTTC
TRBV4-3,17,TRBD2,NA,TRBJ2-3,CASSQSPGGGATDTQYF,TGCGCCAGCAGCCAATCGCCGGGCGGGGGGGCCACAGATACGCAGTATTTT
TRBV5-5,15,TRBD1,NA,TRBJ1-4,CASSLTGTGNEKLFF,TGTGCCAGCAGCTTAACCGGGACAGGGAATGAAAAACTGTTTTTT
TRBV7-3,14,TRBD1,NA,TRBJ2-2,CASSSQQGTGELFF,TGTGCCAGCAGCTCCCAACAGGGGACCGGGGAGCTGTTTTTT
TRBV18,16,NA,few,TRBJ1-3,CASSPTGSPSGNTIYF,TGTGCCAGCTCACCTACAGGGTCCCCCTCTGGAAACACCATATATTTT
TRBV7-8,12,NA,NA,TRBJ2-7,CASSPRLGEQYF,TGTGCCAGCAGCCCGCGGTTAGGGGAGCAGTACTTC
TRBV7-9,13,NA,NA,TRBJ1-1,CASSLDVNTEAFF,TGTGCCAGCAGCTTAGATGTGAACACTGAAGCTTTCTTT
TRBV9,13,TRBD1,NA,TRBJ1-2,CASRTGGPGGYTF,TGTGCCAGCAGGACAGGGGGCCCGGGCGGCTACACCTTC
TRBV20-1,18,TRBD2,NA,TRBJ2-2,CSASPGLAGGDGTGELFF,TGCAGTGCGAGTCCCGGTTTAGCGGGAGGAGATGGCACCGGGGAGCTGTTTTTT